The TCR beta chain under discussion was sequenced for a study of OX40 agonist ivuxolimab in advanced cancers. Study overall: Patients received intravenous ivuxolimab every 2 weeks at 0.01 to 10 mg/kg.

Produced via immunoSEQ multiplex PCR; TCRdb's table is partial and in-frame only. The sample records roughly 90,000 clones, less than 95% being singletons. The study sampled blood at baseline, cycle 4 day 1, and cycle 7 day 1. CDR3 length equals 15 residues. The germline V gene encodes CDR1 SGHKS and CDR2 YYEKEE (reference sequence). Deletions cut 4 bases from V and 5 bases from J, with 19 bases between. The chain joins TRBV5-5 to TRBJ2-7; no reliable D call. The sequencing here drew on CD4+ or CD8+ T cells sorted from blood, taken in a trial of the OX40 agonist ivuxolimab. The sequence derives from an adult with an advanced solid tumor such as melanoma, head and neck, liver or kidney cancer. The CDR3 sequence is CASSPASRLSDEQYF. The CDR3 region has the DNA TGTGCCAGCAGCCCGGCGTCAAGATTGAGTGACGAGCAGTACTTC.